The entry below describes one T cell receptor (beta chain). What it binds is not known. The sample comes from a study of graft-versus-host responses after intestinal transplantation. Looking at the study overall: Multivisceral, liver-intestinal, or isolated intestinal transplants were given to recipients. All recipients got anti-thymocyte globulin induction, then tacrolimus and steroids for approximately 3 years. Study conclusions and caveats: GvH clones turned up in recipient marrow; some had shown up first in ileum or blood. Some patients had graft-donor T cell macrochimerism, and their allografts showed high graft-versus-host to host-versus-graft clonal ratios.

This CDR3 spans 15 amino acids. Germline CDR1 is LGHNA and CDR2 is YNFKEQ. V was cut by 1 base and J by 1 base, with 11 bases left in between. The method was immunoSEQ multiplex PCR; TCRdb's version includes in-frame clones alone and lacks a portion of them. The table lists 45,000 to 55,000 clones, roughly nine tenths of them singletons. This TCR was recovered from a human patient who received an intestinal transplant, so some T cells may come from the graft donor. Material: PBMCs, obtained roughly 660 days after intestinal transplant. This chain connects TRBV4-2 to TRBJ2-7; a weak D match, TRBD1 (5 bases). The CDR3 spells CASSQGHGASYEQYF. DNA of the CDR3: TGTGCCAGCAGCCAAGGTCATGGGGCTTCCTACGAGCAGTACTTC.